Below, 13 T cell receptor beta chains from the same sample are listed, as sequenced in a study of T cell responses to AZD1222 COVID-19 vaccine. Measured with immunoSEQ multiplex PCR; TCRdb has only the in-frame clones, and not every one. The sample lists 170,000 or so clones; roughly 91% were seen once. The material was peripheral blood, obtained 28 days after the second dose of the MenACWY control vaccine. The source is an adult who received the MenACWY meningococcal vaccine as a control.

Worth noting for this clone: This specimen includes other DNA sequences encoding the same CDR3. The CDR3 sequence is CASSYNRNTEAFF. The CDR3 DNA is TGTGCCAGCAGCTATAATCGGAACACTGAAGCTTTCTTT. V is TRBV7-8 and J is TRBJ1-1; D call uncertain. This CDR3 contains 13 residues. Trimming cost V 4 bases and J 1 base, with 7 bases left between them. CDR1 is SGHVS and CDR2 is FQNEAQ in the germline V gene.

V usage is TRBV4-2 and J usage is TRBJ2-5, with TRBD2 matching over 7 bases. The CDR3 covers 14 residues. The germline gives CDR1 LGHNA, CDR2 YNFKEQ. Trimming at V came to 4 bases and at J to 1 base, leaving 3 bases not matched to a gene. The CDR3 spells CASSPGGSQETQYF. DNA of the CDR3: TGTGCCAGCAGCCCGGGGGGTTCCCAAGAGACCCAGTACTTC.

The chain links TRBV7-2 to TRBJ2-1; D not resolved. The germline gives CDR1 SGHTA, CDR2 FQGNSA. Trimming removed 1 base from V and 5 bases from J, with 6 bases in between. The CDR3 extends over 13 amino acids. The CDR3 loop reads CASSLDVDNEQFF. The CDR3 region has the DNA TGTGCCAGCAGCTTAGACGTGGACAATGAGCAGTTCTTC.

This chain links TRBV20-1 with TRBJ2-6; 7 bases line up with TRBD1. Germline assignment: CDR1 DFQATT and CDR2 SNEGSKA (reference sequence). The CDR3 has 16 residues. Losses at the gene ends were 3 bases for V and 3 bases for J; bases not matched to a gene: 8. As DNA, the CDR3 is TGCAGTGCTAGTAACAGGGGACAGCGTGGGGCCAACGTCCTGACTTTC. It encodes CSASNRGQRGANVLTF.

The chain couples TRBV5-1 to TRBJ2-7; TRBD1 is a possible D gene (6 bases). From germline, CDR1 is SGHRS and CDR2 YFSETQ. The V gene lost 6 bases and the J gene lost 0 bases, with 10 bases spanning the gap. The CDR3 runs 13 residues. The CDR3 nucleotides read TGCGCCAGCAACGACAGGTCCTCCTACGAGCAGTACTTC. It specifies CASNDRSSYEQYF.

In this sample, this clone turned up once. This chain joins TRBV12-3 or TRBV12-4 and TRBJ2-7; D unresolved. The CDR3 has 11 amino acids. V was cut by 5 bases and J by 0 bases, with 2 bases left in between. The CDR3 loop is CASSASYEQYF. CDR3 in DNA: TGTGCCAGCAGTGCCTCCTACGAGCAGTACTTC.

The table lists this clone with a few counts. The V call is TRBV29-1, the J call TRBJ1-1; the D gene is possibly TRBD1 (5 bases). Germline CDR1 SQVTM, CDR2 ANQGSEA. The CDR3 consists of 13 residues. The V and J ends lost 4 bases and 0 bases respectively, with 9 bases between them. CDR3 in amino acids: CSVALGLNTEAFF. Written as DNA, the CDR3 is TGCAGCGTTGCCCTGGGGCTGAACACTGAAGCTTTCTTT. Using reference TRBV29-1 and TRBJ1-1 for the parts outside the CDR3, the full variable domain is SAVISQKPSRDICQRGTSLTIQCQVDSQVTMMFWYRQQPGQSLTLIATANQGSEATYESGFVIDKFPISRPNLTFSTLTVSNMSPEDSSIYLCSVALGLNTEAFFGQGTRLTVV.

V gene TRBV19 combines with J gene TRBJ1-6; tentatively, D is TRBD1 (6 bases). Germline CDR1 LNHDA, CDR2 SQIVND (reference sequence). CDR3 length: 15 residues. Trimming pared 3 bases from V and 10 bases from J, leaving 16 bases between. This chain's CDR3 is CASSIEGVPRSPLHF. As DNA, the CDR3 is TGTGCCAGTAGTATTGAGGGGGTGCCTCGCTCACCCCTCCACTTT.

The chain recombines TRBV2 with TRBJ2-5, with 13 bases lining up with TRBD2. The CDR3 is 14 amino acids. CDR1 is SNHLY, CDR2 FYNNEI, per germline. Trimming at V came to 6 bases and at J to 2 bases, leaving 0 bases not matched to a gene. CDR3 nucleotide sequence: TGTGCCAGCAGGGGACTAGCGGGACAAGAGACCCAGTACTTC. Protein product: CASRGLAGQETQYF.

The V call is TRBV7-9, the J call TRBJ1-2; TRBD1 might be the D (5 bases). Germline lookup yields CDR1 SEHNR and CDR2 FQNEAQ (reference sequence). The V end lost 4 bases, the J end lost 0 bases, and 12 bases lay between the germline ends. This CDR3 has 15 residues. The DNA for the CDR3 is TGTGCCAGCAGCTCTACAGGACTAGCTAACTATGGCTACACCTTC. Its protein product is CASSSTGLANYGYTF.

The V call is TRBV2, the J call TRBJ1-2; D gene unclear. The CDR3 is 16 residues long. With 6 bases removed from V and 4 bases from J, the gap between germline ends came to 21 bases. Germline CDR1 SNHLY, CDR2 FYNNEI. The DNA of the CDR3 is TGTGCCAGCAGCTCTTCGGGGTCTACCCGGGGCTATGGCTACACCTTC. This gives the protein CASSSSGSTRGYGYTF.

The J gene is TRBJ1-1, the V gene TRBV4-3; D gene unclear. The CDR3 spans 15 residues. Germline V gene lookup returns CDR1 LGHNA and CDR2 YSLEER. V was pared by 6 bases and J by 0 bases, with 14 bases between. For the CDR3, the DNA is TGCGCCAGCAGTTATAATCCGGGCCTGAACACTGAAGCTTTCTTT. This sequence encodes CASSYNPGLNTEAFF.

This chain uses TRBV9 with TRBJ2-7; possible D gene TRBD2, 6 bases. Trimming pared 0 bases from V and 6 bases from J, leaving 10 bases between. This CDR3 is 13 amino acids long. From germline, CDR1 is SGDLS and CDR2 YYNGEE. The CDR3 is CASSVVVSGEQYF. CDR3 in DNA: TGTGCCAGCAGCGTAGTAGTTAGCGGCGAGCAGTACTTC.